One sample yielded the 6 T cell receptor beta chains listed below, sequenced in a study of T cells in Graves' hyperthyroidism and ophthalmopathy. TCR beta CDR3 sequences were amplified from RNA transcripts. The study used the HTBI primer set for a first-round RT-PCR of the TCR CDR3. Via MiXCR, TCRdb re-called the multiplex PCR reads, giving one row per CDR3 protein. The sample holds about 620,000 distinct CDR3 sequences, around 15% seen once. Source material: blood. Receptors were obtained from a woman in her twenties or thirties with Graves' hyperthyroidism.

This clonotype was observed many times. The chain uses TRBV18 and TRBJ1-2; weak D call: TRBD1 (5 bases). The CDR3 covers 14 residues. Germline values: CDR1 KGHSH, CDR2 LQKENI. The V gene lost 0 bases and the J gene lost 3 bases, with 8 bases spanning the gap. CDR3 nucleotides: TGTGCCAGCTCACCACCGGGGGGGGACTATGGCTACACCTTC. Encoded protein: CASSPPGGDYGYTF.

This clonotype appeared many times. The chain carries TRBV12-3 or TRBV12-4 and TRBJ2-5; no clear D. The CDR3 sequence is 14 residues long. V lost 7 bases and J lost 5, with 17 bases in between. CDR3 in DNA: TGTGCCAGCACTAACCACGCGTGGTTGGAGACCCAGTACTTC. Translating it yields CASTNHAWLETQYF.

The chain joins TRBV6-5 to TRBJ1-6; D is possibly TRBD1 (5 bases). CDR1 is MNHEY and CDR2 is SVGAGI in the germline V gene. Trimming removed 3 bases at V and 6 bases at J, with 9 bases between. This CDR3 has 14 amino acids. DNA for the CDR3: TGTGCCAGCAGTTATGGGACCTCTAATTCACCCCTCCACTTT. Amino acids: CASSYGTSNSPLHF.

Ten or more counts support this clonotype. V and J are TRBV28 and TRBJ1-2, with 9 bases lining up with TRBD1. With V trimmed by 7 bases and J by 6 bases, 6 bases remained unmatched. Germline values: CDR1 MDHEN, CDR2 SYDVKM. The CDR3 runs 13 residues. The CDR3 loop reads CASTFNRGHGYTF. In nucleotides, the CDR3 is TGTGCCAGCACTTTCAACAGGGGGCATGGCTACACCTTC.

This clonotype was recorded many times. The chain joins TRBV27 to TRBJ1-2, with 8 bases identical to TRBD1. Germline trimming cut 3 bases from V and 4 bases from J; bases unmatched to any gene: 10. CDR1 is MNHEY, CDR2 SMNVEV, per germline (reference sequence). CDR3 length: 16 residues. CDR3 nucleotide sequence: TGTGCCAGCAGTTTCGGGATTGGACAGGGCGGCTATGGCTACACCTTC. Its translation is CASSFGIGQGGYGYTF.

In this sample, this clonotype turned up a few times. J is TRBJ1-2 and V is TRBV29-1; D not certain. V lost 3 bases, J lost 4 bases, and 6 bases lay in between. The germline V gene encodes CDR1 SQVTM and CDR2 ANQGSEA. The CDR3 consists of 11 residues. The CDR3 coding sequence is TGCAGCGTTGAGGGAGCCTATGGCTACACCTTC. Its protein is CSVEGAYGYTF. Based on the CDR3 plus reference TRBV29-1 and TRBJ1-2, the full variable domain is SAVISQKPSRDICQRGTSLTIQCQVDSQVTMMFWYRQQPGQSLTLIATANQGSEATYESGFVIDKFPISRPNLTFSTLTVSNMSPEDSSIYLCSVEGAYGYTFGSGTRLTVV.